This TCR beta chain originates from a study of T cells after posttransplantation cyclophosphamide. Trimming cost V 9 bases and J 5 bases; bases outside gene matches: 6. Per germline, CDR1 LNHNV and CDR2 YYDKDF (reference sequence). This CDR3 has 13 amino acids. Clones were sequenced by immunoSEQ multiplex PCR, and TCRdb holds only the in-frame ones, with some missing. The sample lists about 15,000 clones, almost 85% occurring once. Control samples came 1 year after myeloablative marrow transplants with methotrexate plus calcineurin inhibitor. Sequencing used PBMCs, obtained less than 400 days after allogeneic stem cell transplant with calcineurin inhibitor and methotrexate. This clonotype was sampled from a young adult male patient who received an allogeneic stem cell transplant from a related donor, was CMV-positive, and had no GVHD. Certain T cells may be donor cells from the graft. The genes are TRBV15 and TRBJ2-2; 7 nucleotides match TRBD1. The CDR3, as DNA: TGTGCCACTCGACAGGGTCTAACCGGGGAGCTGTTTTTT. It codes for CATRQGLTGELFF.